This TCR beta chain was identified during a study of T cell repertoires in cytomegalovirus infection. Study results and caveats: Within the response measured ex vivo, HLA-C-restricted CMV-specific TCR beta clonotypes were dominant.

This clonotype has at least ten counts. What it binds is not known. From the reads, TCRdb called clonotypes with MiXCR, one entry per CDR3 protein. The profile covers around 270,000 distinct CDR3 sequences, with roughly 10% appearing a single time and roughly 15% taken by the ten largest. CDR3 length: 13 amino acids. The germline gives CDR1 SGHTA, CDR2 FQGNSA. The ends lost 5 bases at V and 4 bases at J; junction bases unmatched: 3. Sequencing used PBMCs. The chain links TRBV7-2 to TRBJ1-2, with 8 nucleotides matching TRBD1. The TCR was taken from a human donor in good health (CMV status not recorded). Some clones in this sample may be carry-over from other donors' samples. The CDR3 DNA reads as TGTGCCAGCAGCAAGGACAGGGTCTATGGCTACACCTTC. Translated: CASSKDRVYGYTF.